A selection of T cell receptor beta chains follows, all from one sample in a study of human T cells and chemical hapten exposure. From the RACE reads, TCRdb called clonotypes with MiXCR, one entry per CDR3 protein. The sample has around 76,000 distinct CDR3 sequences; 10% to 15% are singletons. The specimen was whole blood, collected in connection with sensitization to the hapten diphenylcyclopropenone (DPC). The receptors derive from a woman aged 60-75 years with alopecia areata. Some clones in this sample may be carry-over from other donors' samples. Both conserved end residues are part of each CDR3. The order of the fields is V gene, J gene, D gene, clone size, CDR3 protein, CDR3 DNA. A D gene is named only where the DNA matches it firmly. Size values are once, few and many counts, or a class for expanded clones, and some rows have none.

TRBV11-2	TRBJ2-3	NA	few	CASSLVAGAMATDTQYF	TGTGCCAGCAGCTTAGTGGCAGGGGCGATGGCGACAGATACGCAGTATTTT
TRBV7-3	TRBJ1-1	NA	many	CASSLTQQGSQNTEAFF	TGTGCCAGCAGCTTAACACAACAGGGCAGTCAGAACACTGAAGCTTTCTTT
TRBV9	TRBJ1-1	NA	few	CASSVDLGRTEAFF	TGTGCCAGCAGCGTAGATCTAGGGAGGACTGAAGCTTTCTTT
TRBV19	TRBJ2-7	TRBD1	few	CASSFADREIEQYF	TGTGCCAGTAGTTTCGCGGACAGGGAGATCGAGCAGTACTTC
TRBV7-2	TRBJ2-2	TRBD2	few	CASSLDFTLAGFANTGELFF	TGTGCCAGCAGCTTAGATTTTACGCTAGCGGGGTTTGCGAACACCGGGGAGCTGTTTTTT
TRBV10-1	TRBJ2-7	NA	NA	CASSAGSSYEQYF	TGCGCCAGCAGTGCGGGGAGCTCCTACGAGCAGTACTTC
TRBV6-5	TRBJ2-3	TRBD2	few	CASSYQLAGAFGTQYF	TGTGCCAGCAGTTACCAACTAGCGGGGGCCTTCGGTACGCAGTATTTT
TRBV30	TRBJ1-2	NA	few	CAWSVRWGRGYTF	TGTGCCTGGAGTGTACGCTGGGGGCGCGGCTACACCTTC
TRBV15	TRBJ2-5	NA	many	CATSSTYQETQYF	TGTGCCACCAGCTCGACCTACCAAGAGACCCAGTACTTC
TRBV18	TRBJ2-4	NA	few	CASSPPSSLDKNIQYF	TGTGCCAGCTCACCACCCTCTAGCCTAGACAAAAACATTCAGTACTTC
TRBV18	TRBJ2-7	TRBD1	NA	CASSPGTGYEQYF	TGTGCCAGCTCCCCCGGGACAGGCTACGAGCAGTACTTC
TRBV12-3/TRBV12-4	TRBJ2-3	NA	NA	CASSLGGPADTQYF	TGTGCCAGCAGTTTAGGAGGACCTGCAGATACGCAGTATTTT
TRBV9	TRBJ2-1	NA	NA	CASSVSTVYNEQFF	TGTGCCAGCAGCGTATCGACAGTTTACAATGAGCAGTTCTTC
TRBV7-2	TRBJ1-1	TRBD1	few	CASSSKQGMNTEAFF	TGTGCCAGCAGCTCGAAACAGGGGATGAACACTGAAGCTTTCTTT
TRBV3-1	TRBJ2-7	NA	NA	CASGKGHEQYF	TGTGCCAGCGGAAAGGGCCACGAGCAGTACTTC
TRBV29-1	TRBJ2-1	TRBD1	many	CSVDPTPGTGDFSRTNEQFF	TGCAGCGTCGACCCTACACCCGGGACAGGGGATTTTTCCCGAACCAATGAGCAGTTCTTC
TRBV20-1	TRBJ1-1	TRBD1	NA	CSARETGTGSAEAFF	TGCAGTGCTAGAGAAACCGGGACAGGGTCCGCTGAAGCTTTCTTT
TRBV14	TRBJ2-3	NA	few	CASSQFGTPLGDTQYF	TGTGCCAGCAGCCAATTCGGGACACCCTTGGGGGATACGCAGTATTTT
TRBV7-9	TRBJ2-3	NA	NA	CASSMRRSTDTQYF	TGTGCCAGCAGTATGAGGCGGAGCACAGATACGCAGTATTTT
TRBV6-5	TRBJ1-4	NA	NA	CATGQGEEKLFF	TGTGCCACCGGGCAGGGAGAAGAAAAACTGTTTTTT
TRBV21-1	TRBJ2-7	NA	few	CASSGLPGTANYEQYF	TGTGCCAGCAGCGGTCTACCGGGGACAGCTAACTACGAGCAGTACTTC
TRBV4-2	TRBJ1-1	NA	few	CASSQDRAAGNMNTEAFF	TGTGCCAGCAGCCAAGATAGAGCGGCAGGAAACATGAACACTGAAGCTTTCTTT
TRBV5-1	TRBJ2-3	NA	many	CASSTEPPRTDTQYF	TGCGCCAGCAGCACCGAACCTCCACGCACAGATACGCAGTATTTT
TRBV12-3/TRBV12-4	TRBJ2-7	NA	NA	CASSLWGDEQYF	TGTGCCAGCAGTTTGTGGGGAGACGAGCAGTACTTC
TRBV5-1	TRBJ2-2	NA	many	CASSLDFGTGELFF	TGCGCCAGCAGCTTGGACTTCGGCACCGGGGAGCTGTTTTTT
TRBV20-1	TRBJ1-1	NA	few	CSAHSRGAEAFF	TGCAGTGCCCACAGCAGGGGAGCTGAAGCTTTCTTT
TRBV29-1	TRBJ1-2	NA	many	CSVAGKGYTF	TGCAGCGTTGCCGGGAAGGGCTACACCTTC
TRBV29-1	TRBJ1-2	NA	NA	CSVDGFGAGYTF	TGCAGCGTTGATGGATTTGGGGCTGGCTACACCTTC
TRBV12-3/TRBV12-4	TRBJ1-1	NA	many	CASSLAAHAFF	TGTGCCAGCAGTTTAGCCGCTCACGCTTTCTTT
TRBV12-3/TRBV12-4	TRBJ1-4	NA	many	CASTAHPGFNEKLFF	TGTGCCAGCACTGCGCACCCGGGATTTAATGAAAAACTGTTTTTT
TRBV6-5	TRBJ1-2	NA	NA	CASSRYPGAKGYTF	TGTGCCAGCAGTCGTTATCCAGGGGCGAAAGGCTACACCTTC
TRBV5-1	TRBJ2-7	TRBD1	NA	CASSHPGQGALEQYF	TGCGCCAGCAGCCATCCGGGACAGGGGGCCCTCGAGCAGTACTTC
TRBV9	TRBJ1-3	NA	NA	CASSVASGESGNTIYF	TGTGCCAGCAGCGTAGCATCAGGGGAGTCCGGAAACACCATATATTTT
TRBV6-6	TRBJ1-5	NA	NA	CASSGQGYSNQPQHF	TGTGCCAGCAGTGGTCAGGGGTATAGCAATCAGCCCCAGCATTTT
TRBV20-1	TRBJ1-5	NA	many	CSASEANQPQHF	TGCAGTGCCTCTGAGGCCAATCAGCCCCAGCATTTT
TRBV2	TRBJ1-2	NA	few	CASSDAGNYGYTF	TGTGCCAGCAGTGATGCAGGGAACTATGGCTACACCTTC
TRBV2	TRBJ1-2	NA	many	CASSQAPEPDLNYGYTF	TGTGCCAGCAGCCAGGCGCCGGAACCAGACCTTAACTATGGCTACACCTTC
TRBV7-9	TRBJ2-2	NA	many	CASSLSGATSTGELFF	TGTGCCAGCAGCCTCTCAGGGGCGACGAGCACCGGGGAGCTGTTTTTT
TRBV9	TRBJ2-1	NA	few	CASSLQQRPSYNEQFF	TGTGCCAGCAGCCTTCAGCAGCGGCCCTCCTACAATGAGCAGTTCTTC
TRBV12-3/TRBV12-4	TRBJ2-2	TRBD1	NA	CASRETGVPTGELFF	TGTGCCAGCAGGGAAACAGGGGTGCCCACCGGGGAGCTGTTTTTT
TRBV11-2	TRBJ2-7	TRBD2	NA	CASSPRESGEEQYF	TGTGCCAGCAGCCCCCGAGAAAGCGGGGAGGAGCAGTACTTC
TRBV20-1	TRBJ2-1	TRBD2	many	CSATRDYRDNEQFF	TGCAGTGCTACCCGGGACTACCGGGACAATGAGCAGTTCTTC
TRBV9	TRBJ1-2	NA	many	CASSVEQNYGYTF	TGTGCCAGCAGCGTAGAACAGAACTATGGCTACACCTTC
TRBV2	TRBJ1-1	NA	NA	CASSESPLATEAFF	TGTGCCAGCAGTGAATCTCCTCTGGCGACTGAAGCTTTCTTT